The following is a T cell receptor beta chain sequence with its context. Its antigen is still unknown. The data were obtained in a study of cytomegalovirus exposure and HLA in healthy donors. This CDR3 comprises 15 residues. Germline values: CDR1 MNHEY, CDR2 SVGAGI. Study-level results: There were some public TCRs occurring in many donors, but most TCR sequences were rare. By HLA locus, TCR association rates varied in a later analysis, with DRB1 showing the most and HLA-C the fewest.

Researchers ran the PCR with 60 Vbeta and 13 Jbeta primers. Using immunoSEQ multiplex PCR, the repertoire was profiled, and TCRdb retains in-frame clones only, with some absent. Among 95,000 to 130,000 clones listed, 81% were seen once. The chain has TRBV6-5 and TRBJ2-5; the D is unclear. With the DNA end fitting TRBJ2-7 better, the J assignment may be wrong. The sample comprised PBMCs. The TCR was taken from a woman aged 30 to 39 in good health and CMV-seronegative. The CDR3 loop reads CASSSDLPIIHEQYF. In DNA form, the CDR3 reads TGTGCCAGCAGTTCCGATTTACCAATCATCCACGAGCAGTACTTC.